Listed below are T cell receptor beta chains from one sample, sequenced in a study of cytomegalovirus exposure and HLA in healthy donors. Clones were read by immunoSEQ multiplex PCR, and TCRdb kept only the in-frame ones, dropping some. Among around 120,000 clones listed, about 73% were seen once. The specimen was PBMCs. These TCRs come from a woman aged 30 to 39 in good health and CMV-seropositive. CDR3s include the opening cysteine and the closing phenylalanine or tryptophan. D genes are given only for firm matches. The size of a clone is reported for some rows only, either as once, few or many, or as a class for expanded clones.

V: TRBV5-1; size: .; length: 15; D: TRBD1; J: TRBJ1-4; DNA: TGCGCCAGCAGCTTGCAGGGGGCGGGTAATGAAAAACTGTTTTTT; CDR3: CASSLQGAGNEKLFF
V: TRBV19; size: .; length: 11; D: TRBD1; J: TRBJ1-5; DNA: TGTGCCAGCAAGGGGACAGGGGACCAGCATTTT; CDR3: CASKGTGDQHF
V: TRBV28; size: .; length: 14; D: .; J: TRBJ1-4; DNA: TGTGCCAGCAGTTTAGGACAGAGGGGGGAAAAACTGTTTTTT; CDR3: CASSLGQRGEKLFF
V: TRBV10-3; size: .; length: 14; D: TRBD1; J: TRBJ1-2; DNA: TGTGCCATCAGTCATACGACGACAGGGTATGGCTACACCTTC; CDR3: CAISHTTTGYGYTF
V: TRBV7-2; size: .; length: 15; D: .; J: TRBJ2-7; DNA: TGTGCCAGCAGCTCCCGGACGGCCGGGGGCTACGAGCAGTACTTC; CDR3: CASSSRTAGGYEQYF
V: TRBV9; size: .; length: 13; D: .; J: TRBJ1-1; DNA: TGTGCCAGCAGAAGACTCCTGGACACTGAAGCTTTCTTT; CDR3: CASRRLLDTEAFF
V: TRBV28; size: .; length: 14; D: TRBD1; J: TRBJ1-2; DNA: TGTGCCAGCAGTTCGACAGGGCTGGGGGATGGCTACACCTTC; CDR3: CASSSTGLGDGYTF
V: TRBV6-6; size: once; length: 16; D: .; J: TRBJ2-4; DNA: TGTGCCAGCAGCCAAAAAGGAGGCCTAGCCAAAAACATTCAGTACTTC; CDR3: CASSQKGGLAKNIQYF
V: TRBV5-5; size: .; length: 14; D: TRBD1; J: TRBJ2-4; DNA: TGTGCCAGCAGCCCCGGACAGGGATTGTTCATTCAGTACTTC; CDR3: CASSPGQGLFIQYF
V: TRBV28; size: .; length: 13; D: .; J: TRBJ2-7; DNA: TGTGCCAGCAGTCGACAGGAACTCTACGAGCAGTACTTC; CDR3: CASSRQELYEQYF
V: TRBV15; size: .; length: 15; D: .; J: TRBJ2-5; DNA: TGTGCCACCAGCAAGGACTGGGAGTACCAAGAGACCCAGTACTTC; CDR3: CATSKDWEYQETQYF
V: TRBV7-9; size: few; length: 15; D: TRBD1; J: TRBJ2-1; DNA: TGTGCCAGCAGCCGGGACAGGGGGGTATACAATGAGCAGTTCTTC; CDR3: CASSRDRGVYNEQFF
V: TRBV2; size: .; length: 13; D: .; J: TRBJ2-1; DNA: TGTGCCAGCAGATCAGACTCCTACAATGAGCAGTTCTTC; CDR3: CASRSDSYNEQFF